The clone carrying this T cell receptor beta chain was picked up many times. Its antigen remains unidentified. This specimen belongs to a study of identical twins. From germline, CDR1 is DFQATT and CDR2 SNEGSKA (reference sequence). The CDR3 is made up of 13 amino acids. TCRdb re-derived calls from the 5' RACE reads in MiXCR, one entry per CDR3 protein. Counted here are 1.5 million to 2 million distinct CDR3 sequences, under 35% occurring once; the ten biggest clones make up roughly 0.3%. The donor group consisted entirely of healthy Caucasians. Study-level points and caveats: Model-predicted out-of-frame TCR alpha sharing fell below observed values in monozygotic twins. It was cross-sectional statistical analysis, not following the same donors, that the conclusions relied on.

The chain carries TRBV20-1 and TRBJ2-7; the match to TRBD1 covers 9 bases. This receptor was identified in a newborn girl in good health. The material sequenced was cord blood. CDR3 in DNA: TGCAGCGCAAGACAGGGGGGGACCTACGAGCAGTACTTC. Protein: CSARQGGTYEQYF.